One and the same sample provided the 16 T cell receptor beta chains below, sequenced in a study of shared T cell receptors in the human thymus. The data were produced by immunoSEQ multiplex PCR, yet TCRdb's version contains in-frame clones alone and is incomplete. The sample has roughly 68,000 clones, over 90% seen once. Sequenced sample: thymocytes. These receptors were obtained from a human donor.

This clone was counted only a few times. V and J are TRBV30 and TRBJ1-5; 7 positions agree with TRBD1. CDR1 is GTSNPN, CDR2 SVGIG, per germline (reference sequence). Trimming took 4 bases from V and 2 from J; bases not matched to a gene: 5. The CDR3 has 14 amino acids. CDR3 sequence reads: CAWNTQGGNQPQHF. The CDR3 DNA follows: TGTGCCTGGAATACGCAGGGGGGCAATCAGCCCCAGCATTTT. The entire variable domain, with the rest obtained from reference TRBV30 and TRBJ1-5, is as follows: SQTIHQWPATLVQPVGSPLSLECTVEGTSNPNLYWYRQAAGRGLQLLFYSVGIGQISSEVPQNLSASRPQDRQFILSSKKLLLSDSGFYLCAWNTQGGNQPQHFGDGTRLSIL.

This clone was counted only a few times. The V call is TRBV7-2, the J call TRBJ2-1; no definite D call. V was pared by 4 bases and J by 0 bases, with 13 bases between. Germline-derived CDR1 and CDR2 are SGHTA and FQGNSA. The CDR3 totals 16 residues. CDR3 in DNA: TGTGCCAGCAGCTCCCCGAGTCTCGGCTCCTACAATGAGCAGTTCTTC. Encoded protein: CASSSPSLGSYNEQFF.

This clone was seen once. The chain employs TRBV11-2 and TRBJ2-7; the match to TRBD2 covers 7 bases. The CDR3 length is 13 residues. The ends lost 5 bases at V and 3 bases at J; junction bases unmatched: 4. Germline V CDR1 and CDR2: SGHAT, FQNNGV. CDR3 DNA sequence: TGTGCCAGCAGCCCCCGGGACTACTACGAGCAGTACTTC. Its protein product is CASSPRDYYEQYF. Together with reference TRBV11-2 and TRBJ2-7, the CDR3 gives the full variable domain: EAGVAQSPRYKIIEKRQSVAFWCNPISGHATLYWYQQILGQGPKLLIQFQNNGVVDDSQLPKDRFSAERLKGVDSTLKIQPAKLEDSAVYLCASSPRDYYEQYFGPGTRLTVT.

This clone was counted a single time. The rearrangement uses TRBV4-3 and TRBJ2-1, with D possibly matching TRBD1 (5 bases). The V end was cut by 0 bases, the J end by 7 bases, with 16 bases between. The CDR3 is 16 residues long. Germline CDR1 is LGHNA and CDR2 is YSLEER. CDR3 bases: TGCGCCAGCAGCCAAGATAGGGCAGGGCAGTGGAATGAGCAGTTCTTC. This translates into CASSQDRAGQWNEQFF.

This clone has only one observation. The V call is TRBV9, the J call TRBJ1-1; maybe TRBD1 (5 bases). With 4 bases removed from V and 0 bases from J, the gap between germline ends came to 13 bases. The CDR3 runs to 15 residues. Germline values: CDR1 SGDLS, CDR2 YYNGEE. The CDR3 bases are TGTGCCAGCAGCCCCAGTGGGGCTATGAACACTGAAGCTTTCTTT. Translation: CASSPSGAMNTEAFF.

This rearrangement joins TRBV4-2 to TRBJ2-7, with no clear D. This CDR3 has 18 amino acids. Germline V gives CDR1 LGHNA, CDR2 YNFKEQ. Trimming shortened V by 0 bases and J by 4 bases, and 22 bases separated the two germline ends. The chain's CDR3 is CASSQEALRSVPGYEQYF. CDR3 coding DNA: TGTGCCAGCAGCCAAGAGGCCCTGAGGAGCGTCCCTGGATACGAGCAGTACTTC.

The rearrangement links TRBV14 to TRBJ2-5; 10 bases align to TRBD1. CDR1 is SGHDN, CDR2 FVKESK, per germline. The length of the CDR3 is 17 residues. V lost 3 bases and J lost 0; bases outside the gene matches: 7. The CDR3 sequence is CASSQRDRGSHQETQYF. The CDR3 DNA sequence: TGTGCCAGCAGCCAGAGGGACAGGGGAAGCCACCAAGAGACCCAGTACTTC.

The chain recombines TRBV7-3 with TRBJ2-1, with 12 nucleotides matching TRBD2. The CDR3 has 15 amino acids. Germline-derived CDR1 and CDR2 are SGHTA and FQGTGA. With V trimmed by 2 bases and J by 4 bases, 0 bases remained unmatched. The CDR3 loop is CASSLLAGGYNEQFF. For the CDR3, the DNA is TGTGCCAGCAGCTTACTAGCGGGGGGGTACAATGAGCAGTTCTTC. The entire variable domain, with the rest obtained from reference TRBV7-3 and TRBJ2-1, is as follows: GAGVSQTPSNKVTEKGKYVELRCDPISGHTALYWYRQSLGQGPEFLIYFQGTGAADDSGLPNDRFFAVRPEGSVSTLKIQRTERGDSAVYLCASSLLAGGYNEQFFGPGTRLTVL.

The chain uses TRBV7-2 and TRBJ2-5; D is unresolved. CDR3 length: 12 residues. The germline V gene encodes CDR1 SGHTA and CDR2 FQGNSA. V lost 1 base and J 5 bases, leaving 5 bases between the germline ends. The CDR3 DNA reads as TGTGCCAGCAGCTTAGAGGCGGAGACCCAGTACTTC. Translated: CASSLEAETQYF. The full variable domain, with the rest looked up from reference TRBV7-2 and TRBJ2-5, is GAGVSQSPSNKVTEKGKDVELRCDPISGHTALYWYRQSLGQGLEFLIYFQGNSAPDKSGLPSDRFSAERTGGSVSTLTIQRTQQEDSAVYLCASSLEAETQYFGPGTRLLVL.

The chain is built from TRBV29-1 and TRBJ1-2; D gene unclear. V lost 8 bases and J 5 bases, leaving 6 bases between the germline ends. The CDR3 totals 9 residues. In germline, CDR1 is SQVTM, CDR2 ANQGSEA. The CDR3 region is CSPIYGYTF. DNA of the CDR3: TGCAGCCCTATATATGGCTACACCTTC.

V gene TRBV10-3 combines with J gene TRBJ2-2, with D perhaps assigned TRBD1 or TRBD2 (6 bases each). The germline V and J ends were trimmed by 2 bases and 7 bases, with 11 bases remaining between them. Germline V CDR1 and CDR2: ENHRY, SYGVKD. The CDR3 runs 14 residues. The CDR3 DNA is TGTGCCATCAGTGAGGGGGGGCTGAACGGGGAGCTGTTTTTT. Amino acid sequence: CAISEGGLNGELFF.

The chain carries TRBV7-6 and TRBJ2-1; TRBD1 matches at 7 bases. J was trimmed by 2 bases and V by 1 base; bases with no gene match: 17. The CDR3 runs 20 residues. The germline CDR1 and CDR2 sequences are SGHVS and FNYEAQ. In DNA, the CDR3 is TGTGCCAGCAGCTTAGGGTTTCTTGAAGTGAGGGGGCCCGCCTACAATGAGCAGTTCTTC. Translating gives CASSLGFLEVRGPAYNEQFF.

This CDR3 reads CASREIKDRPPEGANVLTF. The CDR3 DNA reads as TGTGCCAGCAGAGAGATAAAAGACAGGCCCCCGGAGGGGGCCAACGTCCTGACTTTC. The V call is TRBV2, the J call TRBJ2-6; possibly TRBD1 for D (6 bases). V lost 6 bases, J lost 4 bases, and 25 bases lay in between. The germline gives CDR1 SNHLY, CDR2 FYNNEI. The CDR3 spans 19 residues.

The chain recombines TRBV5-1 with TRBJ1-2; no clear D gene. In germline, CDR1 is SGHRS, CDR2 YFSETQ. The V end was cut by 2 bases, the J end by 1 base, with 12 bases between. This CDR3 has 15 amino acids. The CDR3 reads CASSFKGLDNYGYTF. The CDR3 DNA sequence: TGCGCCAGCAGCTTTAAAGGATTAGATAACTATGGCTACACCTTC.

A word on this clone: The missing conserved phenylalanine or tryptophan at the end of this CDR3 makes a read error likely. The DNA is left out, because the CDR3 cannot be placed on it with certainty; the CDR3 is given as TCRdb lists it. The chain joins TRBV5-1 to TRBJ1-1; the table's D gene call, TRBD1, was not cross checked with the DNA. The CDR3 is 12 amino acids long, termini counted. Per the germline V gene, CDR1 is SGHRS and CDR2 is YFSETQ. The chain's CDR3 is CASSRTPGHLIL.

This sequence joins TRBV25-1 and TRBJ1-2; 7 positions match TRBD1. Germline V gene data show CDR1 as MGHDK and CDR2 as SYGVNS. The CDR3 has 17 amino acids. Losses at the gene ends were 3 bases for V and 2 bases for J; bases not matched to a gene: 12. The chain's CDR3 is CASSDEVPPTGNYGYTF. CDR3 DNA: TGTGCCAGCAGTGACGAGGTCCCACCGACAGGGAACTATGGCTACACCTTC.